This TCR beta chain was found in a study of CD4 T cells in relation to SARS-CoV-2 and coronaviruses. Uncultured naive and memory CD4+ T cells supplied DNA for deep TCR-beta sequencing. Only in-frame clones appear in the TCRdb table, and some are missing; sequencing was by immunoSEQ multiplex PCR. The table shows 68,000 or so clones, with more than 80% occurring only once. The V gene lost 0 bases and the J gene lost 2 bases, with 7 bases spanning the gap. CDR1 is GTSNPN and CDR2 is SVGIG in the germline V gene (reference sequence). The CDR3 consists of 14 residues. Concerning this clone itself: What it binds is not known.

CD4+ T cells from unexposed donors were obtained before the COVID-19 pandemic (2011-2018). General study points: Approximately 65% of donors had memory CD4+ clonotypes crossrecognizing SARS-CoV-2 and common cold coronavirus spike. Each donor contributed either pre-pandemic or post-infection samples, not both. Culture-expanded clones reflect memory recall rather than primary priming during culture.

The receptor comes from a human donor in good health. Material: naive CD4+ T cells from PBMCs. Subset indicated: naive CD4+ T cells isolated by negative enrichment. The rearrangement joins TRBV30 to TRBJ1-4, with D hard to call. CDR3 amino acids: CAWSVYGTNEKLFF. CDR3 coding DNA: TGTGCCTGGAGTGTGTACGGTACTAATGAAAAACTGTTTTTT.